This TCR beta chain was identified in a study of cytotoxic CD8 clonotypes in ibrutinib-treated CLL. The CDR3 spans 12 residues. Germline V gives CDR1 MDHEN, CDR2 SYDVKM. V was clipped by 3 bases and J by 7 bases, with 9 bases between them. Deep sequencing aimed at 1 in 200,000 to 1 in 1 million T cells' resolution. TCRdb's copy holds only in-frame clones and misses some; the assay was immunoSEQ multiplex PCR. The sample has 200,000 or so clones, 60% to 80% seen once. The starting material was PBMCs, obtained after 12 months of ibrutinib treatment. This TCR was recovered from a human donor with chronic lymphocytic leukemia. V gene TRBV28 combines with J gene TRBJ1-1; D gene unclear. The DNA of the CDR3 is TGTGCCAGCAGTTTTGGAGGATTTGAAGCTTTCTTT. Protein product: CASSFGGFEAFF. Full variable domain (outside the CDR3, taken from reference TRBV28 and TRBJ1-1): DVKVTQSSRYLVKRTGEKVFLECVQDMDHENMFWYRQDPGLGLRLIYFSYDVKMKEKGDIPEGYSVSREKKERFSLILESASTNQTSMYLCASSFGGFEAFFGQGTRLTVV.